Described below is a single T cell receptor beta chain sequence and its context. The sample comes from a study of blood T cell repertoires in COVID-19. Germline CDR1 MNHEY, CDR2 SVGAGI. With 6 bases clipped from V and 1 base from J, the junction kept 3 bases outside the gene matches. The CDR3 consists of 15 residues. Original data processing: Counts of nucleated cells, estimated from reference gene primer amplification, were obtained. Generated by immunoSEQ multiplex PCR, the TCRdb table keeps only in-frame clones and is missing some. V and J calls and clone size are as listed in that table; D and trimming were resolved from the DNA. The sample lists approximately 250,000 clones, about 87% occurring once.

This clonotype was obtained from a human donor in a cohort sampled during active COVID-19. The chain carries TRBV6-5 and TRBJ2-3, with 11 nucleotides matching TRBD2. Input material: peripheral blood. The CDR3 DNA reads as TGTGCCAGCAGCCTTAGCGGGAGGGGCACAGATACGCAGTATTTT. Its translation is CASSLSGRGTDTQYF.